Presented here are 25 T cell receptor beta chains from one specimen sequenced in a study of T-cell memory formation after mild COVID-19. Via MiXCR, TCRdb re-called the 5' RACE reads, giving one row per CDR3 protein. Among about 400,000 distinct CDR3 sequences listed, 13% to 15% were seen once. The sequenced sample was PBMCs or a T cell subset sorted from them (not recorded which). The receptors come from a man aged 18 to 29 who had mild COVID-19 (a few samples of this study predate the infection). Cell type and time point are not known.

The V and J genes are TRBV18 and TRBJ2-3; D is unclear. There are 14 residues in the CDR3. The germline CDR1 and CDR2 sequences are KGHSH and LQKENI. Trimming pared 4 bases from V and 0 bases from J, leaving 8 bases between. CDR3 sequence: CASSRSSSTDTQYF. CDR3 sequence (DNA): TGTGCCAGCTCACGGAGTAGTAGCACAGATACGCAGTATTTT.

The sample holds a few counts of this clonotype. This chain links TRBV19 with TRBJ1-4; D is undetermined. Per the germline V gene, CDR1 is LNHDA and CDR2 is SQIVND (reference sequence). There are 18 residues in the CDR3. V was trimmed by 4 bases and J by 0 bases, leaving 18 bases between them. CDR3 DNA: TGTGCCAGTAGTAAATATTTTCCGGCAGATGCAACTAATGAAAAACTGTTTTTT. It encodes CASSKYFPADATNEKLFF.

The sample holds a few counts of this clonotype. J is TRBJ2-2 and V is TRBV10-2; D ambiguous. Trimming removed 4 bases from V and 6 bases from J, with 18 bases in between. Germline CDR1 reads WSHSY; CDR2 reads SAAADI. This CDR3 spans 16 amino acids. The CDR3, as DNA: TGCGCCAGCAGTGGGTACCCCCCGGAGACCCCCGGGGAGCTGTTTTTT. Translated: CASSGYPPETPGELFF.

This rearrangement joins TRBV6-5 to TRBJ2-1, with 12 bases lining up with TRBD1. With 4 bases clipped from V and 8 bases from J, the junction kept 3 bases outside the gene matches. The CDR3 consists of 14 residues. Germline CDR1 and CDR2: MNHEY and SVGAGI. As DNA, the CDR3 is TGTGCCAGCAGTTCGGGACAGGGGGCTTATGAGCAGTTCTTC. It is translated as CASSSGQGAYEQFF.

This clonotype was counted ten times or more. The chain is built from TRBV3-1 and TRBJ2-1, with unresolved D. Germline V gives CDR1 LGHDT, CDR2 YNNKEL (reference sequence). V dropped 8 bases and J dropped 5 bases, with 19 bases sitting between them. The CDR3 extends over 15 amino acids. In DNA form, the CDR3 reads TGTGCCAGCCGCCGCTCGCGACACGAGGACAATGAGCAGTTCTTC. Its translation: CASRRSRHEDNEQFF.

This CDR3 is CASSSSVRGGLYEQYF. DNA for the CDR3: TGTGCCAGCAGTTCTTCTGTGAGGGGGGGTCTCTACGAGCAGTACTTC. The rearrangement links TRBV12-3 or TRBV12-4 to TRBJ2-7, with a tentative D call TRBD2 (7 bases). This CDR3 spans 16 amino acids. Trimming took 4 bases from V and 3 from J, leaving 19 bases between them.

The chain links TRBV25-1 to TRBJ2-2; 8 nucleotides match TRBD1. The trim removed 7 bases at V and 5 bases at J, leaving 3 bases unmatched. Germline V gene data show CDR1 as MGHDK and CDR2 as SYGVNS. The CDR3 has 13 amino acids. In DNA, the CDR3 is TGTGCCAGCACCAGGGGGCTGACCGGGGAGCTGTTTTTT. Translation: CASTRGLTGELFF.

V is TRBV7-2 and J is TRBJ1-1; D unresolved. The CDR3 extends over 14 amino acids. Trimming shortened V by 5 bases and J by 8 bases, and 18 bases separated the two germline ends. The germline CDR1 and CDR2 sequences are SGHTA and FQGNSA. The CDR3 DNA reads TGTGCCAGCAGCCTGGGGATAGGGAGAATCGAAGCTTTCTTT. It codes for CASSLGIGRIEAFF.

A few counts support this clonotype. The rearrangement links TRBV18 to TRBJ1-1; the D gene is possibly TRBD1 (6 bases). V lost 2 bases, J lost 1 base, and 11 bases lay in between. The germline CDR1 and CDR2 sequences are KGHSH and LQKENI. The CDR3 sequence is 15 residues long. The CDR3 protein is CASSPMTGQNTEAFF. The CDR3 DNA reads as TGTGCCAGCTCACCAATGACAGGCCAGAACACTGAAGCTTTCTTT.

This clonotype was detected only a few times. At one of its ends the junction is not consistent with the germline gene, which may arise from a read error. The rearrangement uses TRBV29-1 and TRBJ2-7; 10 bases match TRBD1. The V gene's germline CDR1 is SQVTM and CDR2 ANQGSEA. The CDR3 contains 14 residues. This CDR3 is CSVEGTGAPYEQYF. In DNA form, the CDR3 reads TGCAGCGTCGAAGGGACAGGGGCTCCCTACGAGCAGTACTTC.

This clonotype was recorded a few times. The genes are TRBV10-3 and TRBJ1-2; D uncertain. The germline CDR1 and CDR2 sequences are ENHRY and SYGVKD. CDR3 length: 12 residues. Trimming removed 3 bases from V and 5 bases from J, with 7 bases in between. The CDR3 spells CAISETDYGYTF. In nucleotides, the CDR3 is TGTGCCATCAGTGAAACGGATTATGGCTACACCTTC.

Only a few counts were recorded for this clonotype. The chain couples TRBV20-1 to TRBJ1-1, with TRBD1 as a possible D gene (5 bases). V lost 5 bases to trimming and J lost 4 bases, with 17 bases between them. Germline V lookup: CDR1 DFQATT, CDR2 SNEGSKA (reference sequence). There are 14 residues in the CDR3. CDR3 amino acids: CSAQTSGPGTEAFF. The CDR3 nucleotides are TGCAGTGCTCAAACGTCGGGACCCGGCACTGAAGCTTTCTTT.

Ten or more counts support this clonotype. This sequence joins TRBV5-1 and TRBJ1-2; perhaps TRBD1 as D (5 bases). The CDR3 has 18 amino acids. Between the trimmed V and J ends, which lost 1 base and 3 bases, there was a span of 22 bases. Germline V lookup: CDR1 SGHRS, CDR2 YFSETQ. The CDR3 sequence: CASSLLGAAPGSDYGYTF. The CDR3 nucleotides are TGCGCCAGCAGCTTGCTCGGGGCCGCTCCAGGGTCGGACTATGGCTACACCTTC.

The V call is TRBV5-1, the J call TRBJ2-2, with no clear D. V lost 0 bases and J lost 6, with 6 bases in between. Germline values: CDR1 SGHRS, CDR2 YFSETQ. This CDR3 contains 13 residues. The CDR3 sequence: CASSLVGAGELFF. The CDR3, as DNA: TGCGCCAGCAGCTTGGTTGGGGCCGGGGAGCTGTTTTTT.

This clonotype turned up a few times. The V gene is TRBV5-1, the J gene TRBJ2-5, with D tentatively TRBD2 (6 bases). V was clipped by 4 bases and J by 5 bases, with 18 bases between them. This CDR3 spans 15 amino acids. CDR1 SGHRS and CDR2 YFSETQ come from the germline V gene. The CDR3 sequence: CASSPIPRAGETQYF. CDR3 sequence (DNA): TGCGCCAGCAGCCCCATCCCAAGGGCGGGGGAGACCCAGTACTTC. Filled out from reference TRBV5-1 and TRBJ2-5, the complete variable domain reads KAGVTQTPRYLIKTRGQQVTLSCSPISGHRSVSWYQQTPGQGLQFLFEYFSETQRNKGNFPGRFSGRQFSNSRSEMNVSTLELGDSALYLCASSPIPRAGETQYFGPGTRLLVL.

V and J are TRBV6-5 and TRBJ1-2, with D perhaps matching TRBD1 (5 bases). This CDR3 comprises 15 residues. Germline V lookup: CDR1 MNHEY, CDR2 SVGAGI. Trimming took off 2 bases at V and 2 bases at J, with 12 bases between the two ends. CDR3 bases: TGTGCCAGCAGTTACCGTAAAAGGGGAAACTATGGCTACACCTTC. Encoded protein: CASSYRKRGNYGYTF.

This sequence joins TRBV4-1 and TRBJ2-1; D is perhaps TRBD2 (5 bases). V shed 1 base and J shed 3 bases, with 13 bases lying between them. CDR1 and CDR2 (germline): MGHRA, YSYEKL. The CDR3 is 16 amino acids. The CDR3 spells CASSQVLSAYYNEQFF. The CDR3 nucleotides read TGCGCCAGCAGCCAAGTTCTTAGCGCCTACTACAATGAGCAGTTCTTC.

CDR3 sequence (DNA): TGTGCCAGCAGCTTAGCTCGGGCAGGGGGCGGCTACACCTTC. This sequence encodes CASSLARAGGGYTF. The J gene is TRBJ1-2, the V gene TRBV7-9, with 8 bases fitting TRBD1. Trimming took 0 bases from V and 8 from J; bases not matched to a gene: 5. Looked up from germline, CDR1 is SEHNR and CDR2 is FQNEAQ (reference sequence). The CDR3 loop spans 14 amino acids.

The V gene is TRBV12-3 or TRBV12-4, the J gene TRBJ2-1; 7 nucleotides match TRBD2. The CDR3 totals 15 residues. After removal of 7 bases from V and 7 bases from J, the junction contained 13 bases not matched to a gene. Written as DNA, the CDR3 is TGTGCCAGCACTTCCCCGGATCTGGGGGGGAATGAGCAGTTCTTC. Residues: CASTSPDLGGNEQFF.

This clonotype was counted at least ten times. This chain uses TRBV5-5 with TRBJ2-7; 7 bases agree with TRBD1. This CDR3 region has 13 residues. J gave up 6 bases and V 5 bases, and 8 bases lay outside the gene matches. CDR1 and CDR2 (germline): SGHKS, YYEKEE (reference sequence). CDR3 loop: CASRLRDSSEQYF. CDR3 in DNA: TGTGCCAGCAGACTGAGGGACAGTTCCGAGCAGTACTTC.

The V call is TRBV4-2, the J call TRBJ1-4; TRBD1 aligns across 10 bases. The CDR3 totals 16 residues. With V trimmed by 1 base and J by 5 bases, 4 bases remained unmatched. The germline CDR1 and CDR2 sequences are LGHNA and YNFKEQ. CDR3 in amino acids: CASSQVRQGANEKLFF. As DNA, the CDR3 is TGTGCCAGCAGCCAAGTGAGACAGGGGGCGAATGAAAAACTGTTTTTT.

This clonotype turned up a few times. The chain employs TRBV7-2 and TRBJ1-2, with D unclear. Germline CDR1 SGHTA, CDR2 FQGNSA. The CDR3 has 14 residues. Trimming removed 0 bases at V and 5 bases at J, with 10 bases between. CDR3 in DNA: TGTGCCAGCAGCTTAGCGCCCACGAAGTATGGCTACACCTTC. Its protein is CASSLAPTKYGYTF.

This clonotype was counted ten times or more. This chain uses TRBV7-9 with TRBJ2-1, with 13 bases identical to TRBD2. The germline V gene encodes CDR1 SEHNR and CDR2 FQNEAQ (reference sequence). The CDR3 is 18 residues long. Losses at the gene ends were 5 bases for V and 0 bases for J; bases not matched to a gene: 7. Written as DNA, the CDR3 is TGTGCCAGCAGCCCGGGGACTAGCGGGAAGAGCTCCTACAATGAGCAGTTCTTC. The encoded protein is CASSPGTSGKSSYNEQFF. Drawing the rest from reference TRBV7-9 and TRBJ2-1, the complete variable domain is DTGVSQNPRHKITKRGQNVTFRCDPISEHNRLYWYRQTLGQGPEFLTYFQNEAQLEKSRLLSDRFSAERPKGSFSTLEIQRTEQGDSAMYLCASSPGTSGKSSYNEQFFGPGTRLTVL.

There are a few counts of this clonotype. The chain has TRBV5-1 and TRBJ1-2; D is unclear. The length of the CDR3 is 13 residues. The germline CDR1 and CDR2 sequences are SGHRS and YFSETQ. V was trimmed by 4 bases and J by 8 bases, leaving 15 bases between them. This CDR3 reads CASSEDGSTGYTF. CDR3 in DNA: TGCGCCAGCAGCGAGGACGGCTCGACAGGCTACACCTTC.

This clonotype was recorded a few times. This sequence joins TRBV3-1 and TRBJ2-1; D might be TRBD1 or TRBD2, each matching 5 bases. CDR1 is LGHDT and CDR2 is YNNKEL in the germline V gene (reference sequence). Trimming pared 1 base from V and 9 bases from J, leaving 13 bases between. This CDR3 is 14 amino acids long. The CDR3 loop reads CASSQGGTAGEQFF. CDR3 DNA sequence: TGTGCCAGCAGCCAAGGGGGGACCGCCGGTGAGCAGTTCTTC.